A selection of T cell receptor beta chains follows, all from one sample in a study of shared clonotypes between healthy human individuals. Clones were read by immunoSEQ multiplex PCR, and TCRdb kept only the in-frame ones, dropping some. The sample holds about 340,000 clones, around 79% seen once. The sequencing sample was made of memory CD4+ T cells sorted from blood. The receptor set was obtained from a man aged 30 to 45 in good health. CDR3s include the opening cysteine and the closing phenylalanine or tryptophan. Each record gives: D gene, clone size, J gene, V gene, CDR3 DNA, CDR3 protein. A D gene is named only where the DNA matches it firmly. For some rows the clone size is stated as once, few or many, or as a class when expanded; others skip it.

D: NA
size: NA
J: TRBJ2-7
V: TRBV7-8
DNA: TGTGCCAGCAGCTTAGGTGCCTGGTCCTCCTACGAGCAGTACTTC
CDR3: CASSLGAWSSYEQYF

D: NA
size: NA
J: TRBJ1-5
V: TRBV7-8
DNA: TGTGCCAGCAGCTTAGATACAGGAGCTAGGCAGCCCCAGCATTTT
CDR3: CASSLDTGARQPQHF

D: NA
size: NA
J: TRBJ2-3
V: TRBV28
DNA: TGTGCCAGCAGACCCCCTGACACAGATACGCAGTATTTT
CDR3: CASRPPDTDTQYF

D: NA
size: few
J: TRBJ1-5
V: TRBV4-1
DNA: TGCGCCAGCAGCCAAGACCCCGCAGGGGAGCCCCAGCATTTT
CDR3: CASSQDPAGEPQHF

D: TRBD2
size: NA
J: TRBJ2-1
V: TRBV6-6
DNA: TGTGCCAGCAGTGGACTAGCGGGTTGGAATGAGCAGTTCTTC
CDR3: CASSGLAGWNEQFF

D: NA
size: NA
J: TRBJ1-1
V: TRBV7-2
DNA: TGTGCCAGCAGCTTAGCCTTCCGGATGGGAGCTTTCTTT
CDR3: CASSLAFRMGAFF

D: NA
size: once
J: TRBJ1-2
V: TRBV10-3
DNA: TGTGCCATCAGTGCGGACGGGGACTATGGCTACACCTTC
CDR3: CAISADGDYGYTF

D: TRBD2
size: few
J: TRBJ2-3
V: TRBV12-5
DNA: TGTGCTAGTGGTTCTCTAGCGGGAGGGCCTGGAGATACGCAGTATTTT
CDR3: CASGSLAGGPGDTQYF

D: TRBD2
size: once
J: TRBJ2-1
V: TRBV2
DNA: TGTGCCAGCAGCGGAGTGCCTAGCGGGATCGTAAATGAGCAGTTCTTC
CDR3: CASSGVPSGIVNEQFF

D: NA
size: NA
J: TRBJ1-4
V: TRBV25-1
DNA: TGTGCCAGCAGCCCCCGCGGCCAGGGTGATGAAAAACTGTTTTTT
CDR3: CASSPRGQGDEKLFF

D: NA
size: NA
J: TRBJ1-1
V: TRBV5-6
DNA: TGTGCCAGCGGTGGCAGGGCCAACACTGAAGCTTTCTTT
CDR3: CASGGRANTEAFF

D: TRBD1
size: many
J: TRBJ1-4
V: TRBV7-9
DNA: TGTGCCAGCAGCTCCTACACAGGGGGACTAAGACCAACTAATGAAAAACTGTTTTTT
CDR3: CASSSYTGGLRPTNEKLFF

D: NA
size: NA
J: TRBJ2-1
V: TRBV11-3
DNA: TGTGCCAGCAGCTTTTCCTACAATGAGCAGTTCTTC
CDR3: CASSFSYNEQFF

D: NA
size: NA
J: TRBJ2-1
V: TRBV4-3
DNA: TGCGCCAGCAGCCAAGAAACTAGGGACAATGAGCAGTTCTTC
CDR3: CASSQETRDNEQFF

D: NA
size: once
J: TRBJ2-3
V: TRBV20-1
DNA: TGCAGCATTAGCGGCACAGATACGCAGTATTTT
CDR3: CSISGTDTQYF

D: TRBD2
size: few
J: TRBJ2-7
V: TRBV19
DNA: TGTGCCAGTAGTATAGGAGCGGGGATCAGCGACGAGCAGTACTTC
CDR3: CASSIGAGISDEQYF

D: TRBD1
size: NA
J: TRBJ1-2
V: TRBV28
DNA: TGTGCCACAGGAGACAGGGGCTATGGCTACACCTTC
CDR3: CATGDRGYGYTF

D: NA
size: NA
J: TRBJ2-3
V: TRBV7-2
DNA: TGTGCCAGCAGCCCACAAGATACGCAGTATTTT
CDR3: CASSPQDTQYF

D: NA
size: many
J: TRBJ2-5
V: TRBV20-1
DNA: TGCAGTGCTGAAAACCAAGAGACCCAGTACTTC
CDR3: CSAENQETQYF